These T cell receptor beta chains were read from a single sample in a study of T cell responses to AZD1222 COVID-19 vaccine. Libraries were prepared by immunoSEQ multiplex PCR; TCRdb keeps only in-frame clonotypes and omits some of them. The sample contains 180,000 or so clones, about 91% of which appear only once. Sequenced material: peripheral blood, taken on day 0 of AZD1222 vaccination. These receptors were taken from an adult in good health. Both conserved end residues are part of each CDR3. The order of the fields is clone size, V gene, D gene, J gene, CDR3 protein, CDR3 DNA. D genes are given only for firm matches. Clone size is shown for a subset of rows, as once, few, many or a class of expanded clone.

abundance: once
v_gene: TRBV11-2
d_gene: -
j_gene: TRBJ2-1
CDR3aa: CASSFKNNEQFF
CDR3nt: TGTGCCAGCAGCTTCAAGAACAATGAGCAGTTCTTC

abundance: -
v_gene: TRBV11-2
d_gene: -
j_gene: TRBJ1-2
CDR3aa: CASSPLMGDNGYTF
CDR3nt: TGTGCCAGCAGCCCGCTGATGGGGGACAATGGCTACACCTTC

abundance: -
v_gene: TRBV11-1
d_gene: -
j_gene: TRBJ2-1
CDR3aa: CASTKRGGSYNEQFF
CDR3nt: TGTGCCAGCACCAAAAGGGGTGGCTCCTACAATGAGCAGTTCTTC

abundance: -
v_gene: TRBV11-2
d_gene: TRBD2
j_gene: TRBJ2-1
CDR3aa: CASRGGSYNEQFF
CDR3nt: TGTGCCAGCCGGGGGGGGTCCTACAATGAGCAGTTCTTC

abundance: -
v_gene: TRBV19
d_gene: TRBD2
j_gene: TRBJ2-7
CDR3aa: CASRISGGAYEQYF
CDR3nt: TGTGCCAGTAGAATTAGCGGGGGGGCCTACGAGCAGTACTTC

abundance: -
v_gene: TRBV5-4
d_gene: -
j_gene: TRBJ1-1
CDR3aa: CASSLGHTEAFF
CDR3nt: TGTGCCAGCAGCTTGGGCCACACTGAAGCTTTCTTT

abundance: -
v_gene: TRBV19
d_gene: -
j_gene: TRBJ2-5
CDR3aa: CASSTRREETQYF
CDR3nt: TGTGCCAGTAGTACCCGACGGGAAGAGACCCAGTACTTC

abundance: -
v_gene: TRBV6-5
d_gene: -
j_gene: TRBJ1-6
CDR3aa: CASSSPGRSNSPLHF
CDR3nt: TGTGCCAGCAGTTCACCGGGACGGTCTAATTCACCCCTCCACTTT

abundance: -
v_gene: TRBV27
d_gene: -
j_gene: TRBJ2-1
CDR3aa: CASSLWPPGKGGYNEQFF
CDR3nt: TGTGCCAGCAGTTTATGGCCCCCAGGGAAAGGGGGATACAATGAGCAGTTCTTC

abundance: -
v_gene: TRBV19
d_gene: -
j_gene: TRBJ2-2
CDR3aa: CASSIRTRTNTGELFF
CDR3nt: TGTGCCAGTAGTATTCGGACCCGTACGAACACCGGGGAGCTGTTTTTT

abundance: -
v_gene: TRBV20-1
d_gene: TRBD2
j_gene: TRBJ2-1
CDR3aa: CSAGEGREQFF
CDR3nt: TGCAGTGCCGGGGAGGGGCGTGAGCAGTTCTTC

abundance: -
v_gene: TRBV3-1/TRBV3-2
d_gene: TRBD1
j_gene: TRBJ2-7
CDR3aa: CASSQVGQGLGEQYF
CDR3nt: TGTGCCAGCAGCCAAGTGGGACAGGGGTTGGGAGAGCAGTACTTC

abundance: -
v_gene: TRBV27
d_gene: TRBD1
j_gene: TRBJ2-6
CDR3aa: CASSFTGGAGGANVLTF
CDR3nt: TGTGCCAGCAGTTTTACAGGGGGCGCGGGTGGGGCCAACGTCCTGACTTTC

abundance: -
v_gene: TRBV6-5
d_gene: -
j_gene: TRBJ1-1
CDR3aa: CASSYSGQSEAFF
CDR3nt: TGTGCCAGCAGTTACTCAGGCCAGTCTGAAGCTTTCTTT

abundance: -
v_gene: TRBV7-9
d_gene: -
j_gene: TRBJ2-6
CDR3aa: CASSLVGRSSGANVLTF
CDR3nt: TGTGCCAGCAGCTTAGTGGGAAGGAGCTCTGGGGCCAACGTCCTGACTTTC

abundance: -
v_gene: TRBV11-2
d_gene: TRBD2
j_gene: TRBJ2-7
CDR3aa: CASSRLAGTYEQYF
CDR3nt: TGTGCCAGCAGCCGTCTAGCGGGAACCTACGAGCAGTACTTC

abundance: few
v_gene: TRBV27
d_gene: -
j_gene: TRBJ1-2
CDR3aa: CASRPRQDLSYGYTF
CDR3nt: TGTGCCAGCAGACCGAGGCAGGATCTCTCCTATGGCTACACCTTC

abundance: -
v_gene: TRBV5-1
d_gene: -
j_gene: TRBJ2-3
CDR3aa: CASSLDPGLGTDTQYF
CDR3nt: TGCGCCAGCAGCTTGGATCCGGGCTTGGGCACAGATACGCAGTATTTT

abundance: -
v_gene: TRBV5-4
d_gene: -
j_gene: TRBJ2-6
CDR3aa: CASSSGPHRDTSSGANVLTF
CDR3nt: TGTGCCAGCAGCTCGGGGCCCCACCGGGACACCAGCTCTGGGGCCAACGTCCTGACTTTC